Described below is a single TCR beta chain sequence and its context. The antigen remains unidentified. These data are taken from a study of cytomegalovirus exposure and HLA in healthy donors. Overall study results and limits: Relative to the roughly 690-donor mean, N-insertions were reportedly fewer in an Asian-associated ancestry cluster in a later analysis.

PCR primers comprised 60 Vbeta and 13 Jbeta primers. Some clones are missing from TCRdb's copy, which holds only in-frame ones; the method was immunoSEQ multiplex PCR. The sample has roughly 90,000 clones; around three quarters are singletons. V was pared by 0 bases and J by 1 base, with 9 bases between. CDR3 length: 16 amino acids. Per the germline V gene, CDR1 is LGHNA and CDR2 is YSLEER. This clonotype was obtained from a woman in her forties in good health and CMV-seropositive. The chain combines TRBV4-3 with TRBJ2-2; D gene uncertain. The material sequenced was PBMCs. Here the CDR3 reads CASSQDSLQNTGELFF. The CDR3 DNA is TGCGCCAGCAGCCAAGATAGCCTACAGAACACCGGGGAGCTGTTTTTT.